This T cell receptor (beta chain) was obtained from a study of cytomegalovirus exposure and HLA in healthy donors. Concerning this clone itself: The antigen is not known.

The study's findings and limits: In vitro, three CMV-associated chains proved specific for CMV antigens.

Vbeta (60) and Jbeta (13) primers were used in the PCR. Assay used: immunoSEQ multiplex PCR; TCRdb lists only in-frame clones, some missing. The sample lists 180,000 or so clones; about three quarters were seen once. Though nominally healthy at sampling, donors likely had unrecorded immune exposures. This TCR came from a man in his late teens or twenties in good health and CMV-seronegative. The sequencing sample was made of PBMCs.

CDR3 region: CAVRGIRGPSRGYTF. CDR3 nucleotides: TGTGCCGTAAGGGGAATAAGGGGCCCTTCGAGAGGCTACACCTTC. The gene calls are TRBV28 and TRBJ1-2; maybe TRBD1 (5 bases). Germline CDR1 is MDHEN and CDR2 is SYDVKM. The CDR3 covers 15 residues. V dropped 11 bases and J dropped 8 bases, with 27 bases sitting between them.